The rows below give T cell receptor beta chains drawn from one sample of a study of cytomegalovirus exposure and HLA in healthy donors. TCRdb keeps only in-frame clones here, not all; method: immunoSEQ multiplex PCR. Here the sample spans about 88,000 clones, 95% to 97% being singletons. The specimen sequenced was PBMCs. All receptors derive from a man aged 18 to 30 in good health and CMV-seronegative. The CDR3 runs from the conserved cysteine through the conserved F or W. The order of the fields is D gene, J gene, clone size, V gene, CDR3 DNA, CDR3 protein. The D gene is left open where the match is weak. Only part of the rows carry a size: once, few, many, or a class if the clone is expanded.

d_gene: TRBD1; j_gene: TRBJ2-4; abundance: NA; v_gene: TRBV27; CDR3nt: TGTGCCAGCAGTTTATCGACAGGGTCCAAAAACATTCAGTACTTC; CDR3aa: CASSLSTGSKNIQYF
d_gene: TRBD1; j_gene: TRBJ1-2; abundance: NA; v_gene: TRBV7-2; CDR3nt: TGTGCCAGCAGCGTACTACAGGGGCCGAGCTTCAATGGCTACACCTTC; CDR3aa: CASSVLQGPSFNGYTF
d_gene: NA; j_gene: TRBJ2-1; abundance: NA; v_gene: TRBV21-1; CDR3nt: TGTGCCAGCAGCGAGAGGCAGGGGACCCTCTACGTTGAGCAGTTCTTC; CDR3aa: CASSERQGTLYVEQFF
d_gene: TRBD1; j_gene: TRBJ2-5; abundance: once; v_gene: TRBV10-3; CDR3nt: TGTGCCACCAGCCCTTCGACAGGGGGAGGAGAGACCCAGTACTTC; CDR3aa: CATSPSTGGGETQYF
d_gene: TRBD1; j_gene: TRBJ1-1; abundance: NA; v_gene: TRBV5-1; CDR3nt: TGCGCCAGCAGCTTGTCGACAGGGGACACTGAAGCTTTCTTT; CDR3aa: CASSLSTGDTEAFF
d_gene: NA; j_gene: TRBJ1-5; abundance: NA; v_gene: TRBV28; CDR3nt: TGTGCCAGCAGTTTACGGGGGGCAGGTCAGCCCCAGCATTTT; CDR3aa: CASSLRGAGQPQHF
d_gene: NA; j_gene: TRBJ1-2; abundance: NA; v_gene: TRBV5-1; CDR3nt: TGCGCCAGCAGCTTGGTACAGTTCTATGGCTACACCTTC; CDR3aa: CASSLVQFYGYTF
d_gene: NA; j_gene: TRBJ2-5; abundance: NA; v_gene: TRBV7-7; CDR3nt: TGTGCTAGCAGCTTAGCCTACGGGAGCCAGGAGACCCAGTACTTC; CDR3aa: CASSLAYGSQETQYF
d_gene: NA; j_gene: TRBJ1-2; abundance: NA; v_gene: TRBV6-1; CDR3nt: TGTGCCAGCAGTGAATCAGGGCCCCGCCAGGGGCTGTATTACTATGGCTACACCTTC; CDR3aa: CASSESGPRQGLYYYGYTF
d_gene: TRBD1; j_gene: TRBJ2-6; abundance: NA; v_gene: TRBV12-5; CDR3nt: TGTGCTAGTGGTTTGGTAGGACAGGGGAACTCTGGGGCCAACGTCCTGACTTTC; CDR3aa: CASGLVGQGNSGANVLTF
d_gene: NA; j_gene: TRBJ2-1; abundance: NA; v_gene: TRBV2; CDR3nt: TGTGCCAGCAGGGGAGGCCAGGCCGACTACAATGAGCAGTTCTTC; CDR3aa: CASRGGQADYNEQFF
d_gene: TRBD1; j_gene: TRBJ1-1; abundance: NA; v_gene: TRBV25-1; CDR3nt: TGTGCCAGCAGTGGACAGGGCAGGACTGAAGCTTTCTTT; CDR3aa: CASSGQGRTEAFF
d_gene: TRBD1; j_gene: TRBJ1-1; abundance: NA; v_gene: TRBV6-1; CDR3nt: TGTGCCAGCAGTAATCCGGGACAGGGCACTGAAGCTTTCTTT; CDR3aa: CASSNPGQGTEAFF
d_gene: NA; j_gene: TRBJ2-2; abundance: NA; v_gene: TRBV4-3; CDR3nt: TGCGCCAGCAGCCAAGGGCAGGATAACACCGGGGAGCTGTTTTTT; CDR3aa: CASSQGQDNTGELFF
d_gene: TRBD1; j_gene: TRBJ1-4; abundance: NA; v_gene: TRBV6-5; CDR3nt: TGTGCCAGCAGTTACGGGGGACAGACTAATGAAAAACTGTTTTTT; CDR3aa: CASSYGGQTNEKLFF
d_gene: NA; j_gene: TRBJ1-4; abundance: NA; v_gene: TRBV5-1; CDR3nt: TGCGCCAGCAGCTCGGGGAGGGGTAATGAAAAACTGTTTTTT; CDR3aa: CASSSGRGNEKLFF
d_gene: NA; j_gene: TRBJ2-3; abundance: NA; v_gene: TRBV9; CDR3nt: TGTGCCAGCGGACCAGGGAGGGGGTTTGATACGCAGTATTTT; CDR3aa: CASGPGRGFDTQYF
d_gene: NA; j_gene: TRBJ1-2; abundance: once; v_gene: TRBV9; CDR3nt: TGTGCCAGCAGCGTAGGTCCAGGGTCGAACTATGGCTACACCTTC; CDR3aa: CASSVGPGSNYGYTF
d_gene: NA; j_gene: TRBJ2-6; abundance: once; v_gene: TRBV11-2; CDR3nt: TGTGCCAGCAGGATGGTGAGACAGCGCTCTGGGGCCAACGTCCTGACTTTC; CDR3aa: CASRMVRQRSGANVLTF
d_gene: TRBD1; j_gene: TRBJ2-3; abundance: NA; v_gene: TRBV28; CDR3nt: TGTGCCAGCAGTCCGATCGGACAGGGGGATACGCAGTATTTT; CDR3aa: CASSPIGQGDTQYF
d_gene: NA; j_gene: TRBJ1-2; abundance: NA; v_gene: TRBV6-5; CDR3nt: TGTGCCAGCAGTTACATCGGGGCCGGGGGTGGCTACACCTTC; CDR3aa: CASSYIGAGGGYTF
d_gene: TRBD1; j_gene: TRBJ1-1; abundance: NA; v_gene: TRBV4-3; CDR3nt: TGCGCCAGCAGCCAAGAAGGTGGGACAGGGGCTAGGAACACTGAAGCTTTCTTT; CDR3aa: CASSQEGGTGARNTEAFF
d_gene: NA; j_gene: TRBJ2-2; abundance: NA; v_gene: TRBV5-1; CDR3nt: TGCGCCAGCAGCTTGGGAACAGGCCCGAACACCGGGGAGCTGTTTTTT; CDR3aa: CASSLGTGPNTGELFF
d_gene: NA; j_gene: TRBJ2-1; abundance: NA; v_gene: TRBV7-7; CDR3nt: TGTGCTAGCAGCTTGGATAGGGGCAATGAGCAGTTCTTC; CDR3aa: CASSLDRGNEQFF
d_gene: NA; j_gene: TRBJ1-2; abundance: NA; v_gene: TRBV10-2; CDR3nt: TGCGCCAGCAGTGTGCTCAGGGGTCTAGATGGCTACACCTTC; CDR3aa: CASSVLRGLDGYTF
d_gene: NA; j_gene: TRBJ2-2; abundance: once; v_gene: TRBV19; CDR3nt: TGTGCCAGTAGTATAGTCGGAGCGAACACCGGGGAGCTGTTTTTT; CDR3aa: CASSIVGANTGELFF
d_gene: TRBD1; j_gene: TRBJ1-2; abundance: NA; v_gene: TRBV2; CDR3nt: TGTGCCAGCAGGGGGACAGGGGCCCAACGGGCTGGCTACACCTTC; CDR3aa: CASRGTGAQRAGYTF
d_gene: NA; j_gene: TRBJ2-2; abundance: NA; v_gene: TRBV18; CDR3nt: TGTGCCAGCTCACGGCTAGGCAGTTCGAACACCGGGGAGCTGTTTTTT; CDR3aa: CASSRLGSSNTGELFF
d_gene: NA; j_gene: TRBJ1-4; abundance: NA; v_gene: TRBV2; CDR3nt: TGTGCCAGCTACATATCAACTAATGAAAAACTGTTTTTT; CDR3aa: CASYISTNEKLFF
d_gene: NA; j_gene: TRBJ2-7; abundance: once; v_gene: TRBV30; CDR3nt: TGTGCCTGGAGTGTAAACCGGGGACAGTACTTC; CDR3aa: CAWSVNRGQYF
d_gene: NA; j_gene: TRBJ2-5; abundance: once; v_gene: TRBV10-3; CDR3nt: TGTGCCATCAGTGAGTCGGGTGCGGAGGGGACCCAGTACTTC; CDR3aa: CAISESGAEGTQYF
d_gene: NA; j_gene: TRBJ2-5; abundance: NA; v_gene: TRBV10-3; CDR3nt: TGTGCCATCAGGGACTACTACCAAGAGACCCAGTACTTC; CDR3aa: CAIRDYYQETQYF
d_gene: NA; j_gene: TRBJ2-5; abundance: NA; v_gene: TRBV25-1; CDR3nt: TGTGCCAGCAGTGAATATTCGGGACTGGAGACCCAGTACTTC; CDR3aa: CASSEYSGLETQYF
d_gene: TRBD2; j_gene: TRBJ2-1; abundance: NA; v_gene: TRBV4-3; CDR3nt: TGCGCCAGCAGCCAAGGACTAGCGGATAGCTCCTACAATGAGCAGTTCTTC; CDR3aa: CASSQGLADSSYNEQFF
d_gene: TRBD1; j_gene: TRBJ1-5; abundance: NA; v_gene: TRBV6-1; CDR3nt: TGTGCCAGCCTACCCCGGGGACAGGGCAATCAGCCCCAGCATTTT; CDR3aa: CASLPRGQGNQPQHF
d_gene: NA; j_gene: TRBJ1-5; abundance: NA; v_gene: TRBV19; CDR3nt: TGTGCCAGTAGGAAAGGGACTTTTAATCAGCCCCAGCATTTT; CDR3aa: CASRKGTFNQPQHF
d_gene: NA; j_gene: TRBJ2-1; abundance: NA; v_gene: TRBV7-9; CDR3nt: TGTGCCAGCAGCCCCGTCAAAGGGGTCAATGAGCAGTTCTTC; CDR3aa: CASSPVKGVNEQFF
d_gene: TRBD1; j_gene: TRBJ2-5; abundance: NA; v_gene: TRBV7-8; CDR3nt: TGTGCCAGCAGCCGAGGACAGGAGCAAGAGACCCAGTACTTC; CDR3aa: CASSRGQEQETQYF
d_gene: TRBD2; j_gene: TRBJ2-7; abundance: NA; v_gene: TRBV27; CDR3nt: TGTGCCAGCAGTTTCGCGGGAGTAACCTACGAGCAGTACTTC; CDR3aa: CASSFAGVTYEQYF
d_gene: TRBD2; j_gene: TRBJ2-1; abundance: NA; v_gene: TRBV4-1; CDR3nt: TGCGCCAGCAGCCAGTTCGTTTCGTCTAGCGGGTCTTTGACCTACAATGAGCAGTTCTTC; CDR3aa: CASSQFVSSSGSLTYNEQFF
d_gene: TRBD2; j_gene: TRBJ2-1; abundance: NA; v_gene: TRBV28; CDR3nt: TGTGCCAGCAGTTTAGGGACTAGCGCGAAGAATGAGCAGTTCTTC; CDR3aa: CASSLGTSAKNEQFF
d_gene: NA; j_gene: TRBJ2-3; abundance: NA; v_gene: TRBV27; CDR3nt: TGTGCCAGCAGTGCCGCAGGGGAAGATACGCAGTATTTT; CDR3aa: CASSAAGEDTQYF
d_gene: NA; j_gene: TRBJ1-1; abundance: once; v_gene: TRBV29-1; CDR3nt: TGCAGCGTTGTATTAGACACTGAAGCTTTCTTT; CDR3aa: CSVVLDTEAFF
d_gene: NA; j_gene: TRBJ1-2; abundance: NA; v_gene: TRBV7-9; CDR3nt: TGTGCCAGCAGCCCTACCTCGGACTGGAACTATGGCTACACCTTC; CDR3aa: CASSPTSDWNYGYTF
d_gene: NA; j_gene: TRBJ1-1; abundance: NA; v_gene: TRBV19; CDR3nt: TGTGCCAGTAGTATGCCGGGAATGAACACTGAAGCTTTCTTT; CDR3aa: CASSMPGMNTEAFF
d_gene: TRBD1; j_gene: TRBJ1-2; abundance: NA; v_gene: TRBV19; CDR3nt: TGTGCCAGTAGTCCCGAACAGGGGAGCTATGGCTACACCTTC; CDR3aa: CASSPEQGSYGYTF
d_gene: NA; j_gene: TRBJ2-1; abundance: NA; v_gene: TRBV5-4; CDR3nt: TGTGCCAGCAGCTTGACCGCGTCCTACAATGAGCAGTTCTTC; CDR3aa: CASSLTASYNEQFF
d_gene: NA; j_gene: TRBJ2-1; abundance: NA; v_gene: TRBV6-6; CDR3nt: TGTGCCAGCAGTCACCCAGGCTCCTACAATGAGCAGTTCTTC; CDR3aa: CASSHPGSYNEQFF
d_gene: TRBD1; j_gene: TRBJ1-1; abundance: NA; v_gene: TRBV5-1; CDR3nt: TGCGCCAGCAGCTTGCGGGCAGGGGGCGCCTACACTGAAGCTTTCTTT; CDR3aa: CASSLRAGGAYTEAFF
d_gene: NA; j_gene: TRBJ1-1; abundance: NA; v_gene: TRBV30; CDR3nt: TGTGCCTGGAGGGGGGACACCTACACTGAAGCTTTCTTT; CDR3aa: CAWRGDTYTEAFF
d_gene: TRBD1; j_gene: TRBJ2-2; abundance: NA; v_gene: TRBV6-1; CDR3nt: TGTGCCAGCAGTATAGGACAGGGTTTCACCGGGGAGCTGTTTTTT; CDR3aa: CASSIGQGFTGELFF
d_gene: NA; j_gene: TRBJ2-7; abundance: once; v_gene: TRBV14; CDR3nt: TGTGCCAGCAGCCAAGATATCCCAGGAGGCGAGCAGTACTTC; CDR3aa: CASSQDIPGGEQYF
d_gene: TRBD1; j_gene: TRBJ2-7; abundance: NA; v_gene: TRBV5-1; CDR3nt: TGCGCCAGCAGCCCAAGGACAGGGGAGAAGGTGCAGTACTTC; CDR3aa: CASSPRTGEKVQYF
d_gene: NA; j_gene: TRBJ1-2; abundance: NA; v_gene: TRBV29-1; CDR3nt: TGCAGCGTTGAAGCCCCAGGGCCCATCTATGACTACACCTTC; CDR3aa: CSVEAPGPIYDYTF
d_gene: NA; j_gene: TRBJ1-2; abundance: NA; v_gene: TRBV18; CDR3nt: TGTGCCAGCTCACCACCTAATAGCCGGGAATACTATGGCTACACCTTC; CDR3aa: CASSPPNSREYYGYTF